This T cell receptor (beta chain) stems from a study of beta chain features in type 1 diabetes. Study outcomes and limitations: Within each of all four CD4+ subsets, Type 1 diabetes patients had TCRB CDR3s that were moderately but significantly shorter.

Trimming took 1 base from V and 1 from J, leaving 11 bases between them. Germline V gives CDR1 SGHNT, CDR2 YYREEE (reference sequence). The CDR3 has 15 residues. This clone showed up just once. Its antigen is as yet unknown. The sample has other DNA sequences that encode this CDR3 too. Expressed TCRB transcripts were sequenced because the entire RNA isolate underwent reverse transcription. Here immunoSEQ multiplex PCR was the method, and the copy in TCRdb shows in-frame clones only, minus some. The sample lists over 90,000 clones, approximately 30% occurring once. A single heparinised blood sample, averaging around 120 mL, was obtained per donor. By way of CD45RO/CCR7/CD25/CD127/CD95/CD27, the CD4+ regulatory, stem cell-like memory, central memory and naive cells were sorted.

This sequence was found in a woman between 18 and 30 years old with type 1 diabetes. The specimen sequenced was central memory CD4+ T cells from blood. The gene calls are TRBV5-4 and TRBJ2-5; D might be TRBD2 (6 bases). The chain's CDR3 is CASSLSAGTQETQYF. The CDR3, as DNA: TGTGCCAGCAGCTTGAGTGCGGGGACCCAAGAGACCCAGTACTTC.